Listed here is a single T cell receptor beta chain. As yet, its antigen is unknown. The data belong to a study of shared clonotypes between healthy human individuals. Points from the study as a whole: Naive CD4 clonotypes were shared across several donors at 4.5% to 6%. It was the non-shared clonotypes that had lower generation probabilities than clonotypes shared by all four donors.

CD8 cells classed as naive were CD45RO-negative and positively selected for CCR7, excluding terminally differentiated effector memory CD45RA+ cells. All the donors were Caucasian adults who lived in Nashville, Tennessee. TCRdb's table, derived via immunoSEQ multiplex PCR, lists solely in-frame clones and lacks some. The sample yields about 2.2 million clones, 80% to 95% seen once. This CDR3 region has 11 residues. CDR1 GTSNPN and CDR2 SVGIG come from the germline V gene (reference sequence). V was clipped by 3 bases and J by 5 bases, with 8 bases between them. The chain recombines TRBV30 with TRBJ2-7; no reliable D call. Sequencing was performed on naive CD8+ T cells from PBMCs. The receptor's source is a man aged 18 to 35 in good health. Some clones in this sample may be carry-over from other donors' samples. CDR3 residues: CAWRGNNEQYF. In nucleotides, the CDR3 is TGTGCCTGGAGAGGGAATAACGAGCAGTACTTC.